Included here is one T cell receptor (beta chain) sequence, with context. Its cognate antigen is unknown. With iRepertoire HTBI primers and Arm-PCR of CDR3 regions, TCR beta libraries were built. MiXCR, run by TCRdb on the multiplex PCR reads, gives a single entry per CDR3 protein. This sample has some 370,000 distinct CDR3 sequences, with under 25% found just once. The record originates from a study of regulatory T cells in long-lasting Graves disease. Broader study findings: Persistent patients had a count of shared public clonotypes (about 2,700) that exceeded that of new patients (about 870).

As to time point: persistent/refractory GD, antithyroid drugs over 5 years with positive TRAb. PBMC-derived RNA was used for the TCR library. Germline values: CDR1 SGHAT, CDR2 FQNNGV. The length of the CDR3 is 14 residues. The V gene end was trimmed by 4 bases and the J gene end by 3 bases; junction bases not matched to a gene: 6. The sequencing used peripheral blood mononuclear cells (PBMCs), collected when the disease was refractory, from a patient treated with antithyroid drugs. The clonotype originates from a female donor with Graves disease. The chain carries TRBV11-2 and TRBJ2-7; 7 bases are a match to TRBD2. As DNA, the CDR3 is TGTGCCAGCAGCTCCTACTCGGGGGGCTACGAGCAGTACTTC. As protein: CASSSYSGGYEQYF.